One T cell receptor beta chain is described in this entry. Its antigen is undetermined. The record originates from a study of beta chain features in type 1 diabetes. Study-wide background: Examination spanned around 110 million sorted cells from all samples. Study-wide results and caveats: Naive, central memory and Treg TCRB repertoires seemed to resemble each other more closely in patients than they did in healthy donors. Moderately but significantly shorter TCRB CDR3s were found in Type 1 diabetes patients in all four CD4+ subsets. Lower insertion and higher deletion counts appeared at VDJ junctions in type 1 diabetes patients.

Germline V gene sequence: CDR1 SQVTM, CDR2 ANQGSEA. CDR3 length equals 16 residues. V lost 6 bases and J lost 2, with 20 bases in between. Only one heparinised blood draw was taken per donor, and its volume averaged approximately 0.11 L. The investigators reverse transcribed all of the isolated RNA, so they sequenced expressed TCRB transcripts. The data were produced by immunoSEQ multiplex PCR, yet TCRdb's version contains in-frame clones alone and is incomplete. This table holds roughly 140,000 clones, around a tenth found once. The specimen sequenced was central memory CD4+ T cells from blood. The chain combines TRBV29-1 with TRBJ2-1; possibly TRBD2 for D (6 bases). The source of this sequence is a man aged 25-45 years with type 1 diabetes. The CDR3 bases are TGCAGCGTCCTCCCGCGGGACGCATCAGCCTACAATGAGCAGTTCTTC. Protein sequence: CSVLPRDASAYNEQFF.